Each of the 19 T cell receptor beta chains below was sequenced from the same sample in a study of Graves' ophthalmopathy and Graves' hyperthyroidism. RNA transcripts served as template for amplifying TCR beta CDR3 sequences. Second-round multiplex PCR came after a first-round RT-PCR that employed HTBI primers. TCRdb re-derived calls from the multiplex PCR reads in MiXCR, one entry per CDR3 protein. The sample has about 340,000 distinct CDR3 sequences, about a sixth seen once. Sequenced input: peripheral blood. The receptors were sampled from an adult man with Graves' ophthalmopathy.

This clonotype came up many times. The chain has TRBV12-3 or TRBV12-4 and TRBJ1-1; D may be TRBD1 (5 bases). The CDR3 totals 12 residues. Between the trimmed V and J ends, which lost 5 bases and 4 bases, there was a span of 8 bases. The CDR3 DNA sequence: TGTGCCAGCAGTCACGGGGGCACTGAAGCTTTCTTT. This codes for CASSHGGTEAFF.

This clonotype was seen repeatedly, ten times or more. The rearrangement links TRBV6-5 to TRBJ2-2; D gene ambiguous. CDR3 length: 15 residues. Germline V gene data show CDR1 as MNHEY and CDR2 as SVGAGI. The V gene lost 0 bases and the J gene lost 5 bases, with 10 bases spanning the gap. The CDR3 bases are TGTGCCAGCAGTTACTCTGGCACCATAACCGGGGAGCTGTTTTTT. Protein sequence: CASSYSGTITGELFF.

This clonotype was observed at least ten times. The rearrangement uses TRBV20-1 and TRBJ2-7; TRBD2 is a possible D gene (6 bases). V shed 5 bases and J shed 0 bases, with 14 bases lying between them. This CDR3 has 14 amino acids. Germline CDR1 is DFQATT and CDR2 is SNEGSKA (reference sequence). In DNA, the CDR3 is TGCAGTGCTCCGACTAGAGTAAGCTCCTACGAGCAGTACTTC. Translated, it gives CSAPTRVSSYEQYF.

There are many counts of this clonotype. This rearrangement joins TRBV19 to TRBJ2-7; 8 bases map to TRBD1. Germline CDR1 LNHDA, CDR2 SQIVND (reference sequence). V shed 2 bases and J 3 bases; nucleotides not matched to a gene: 3. The CDR3 is made up of 14 amino acids. The CDR3 sequence is CASSIPGQVYEQYF. The CDR3 DNA reads TGTGCCAGTAGTATACCGGGACAGGTCTACGAGCAGTACTTC.

This clonotype was recorded only once. V gene TRBV28 combines with J gene TRBJ1-5; maybe TRBD1 (5 bases). The CDR3 is 14 residues long. The V and J ends lost 7 bases and 0 bases respectively, with 10 bases between them. Germline assignment: CDR1 MDHEN and CDR2 SYDVKM. Here the CDR3 DNA reads TGTGCCAGCATTTCGGGGACTAGCAATCAGCCCCAGCATTTT. Translation gives CASISGTSNQPQHF. Full variable domain (rest looked up from reference TRBV28 and TRBJ1-5): DVKVTQSSRYLVKRTGEKVFLECVQDMDHENMFWYRQDPGLGLRLIYFSYDVKMKEKGDIPEGYSVSREKKERFSLILESASTNQTSMYLCASISGTSNQPQHFGDGTRLSIL.

To note about this clonotype: The junction and the germline gene differ at one end; a read error may be behind it. The J gene is TRBJ2-7, the V gene TRBV6-2 or TRBV6-3; D ambiguous. The CDR3 has 14 amino acids. Germline V lookup: CDR1 MNHEY, CDR2 SVGEGT. CDR3 residues: CASSYLPGTYEQCF. CDR3 sequence (DNA): TGTGCCAGCAGTTATCTCCCGGGCACCTACGAGCAGTGCTTC.

This clonotype was detected many times. The rearrangement joins TRBV6-1 to TRBJ1-5, with no clear D. The ends were cut back, 3 bases at V and 6 bases at J, with 15 bases in the middle. CDR1 is MNHNS, CDR2 SASEGT, per germline. The CDR3 runs 15 residues. This chain's CDR3 is CASSDPGLVRQPQHF. DNA of the CDR3: TGTGCCAGCAGTGACCCGGGTTTGGTACGTCAGCCCCAGCATTTT.

This clonotype was counted a few times. The chain links TRBV18 to TRBJ2-7; 9 bases are shared with TRBD2. The CDR3 sequence is 16 residues long. CDR1 is KGHSH, CDR2 LQKENI, per germline. V lost 4 bases, J lost 0 bases, and 7 bases stayed unmatched. The CDR3 DNA reads as TGTGCCAGCTCACTTCGAACTAGCGGGCGCTCCTACGAGCAGTACTTC. This encodes CASSLRTSGRSYEQYF.

This clonotype was seen many times. J is TRBJ2-2 and V is TRBV27; perhaps TRBD2 as D (5 bases). This CDR3 region has 13 residues. V lost 6 bases and J 6 bases, leaving 11 bases between the germline ends. Germline V gene sequence: CDR1 MNHEY, CDR2 SMNVEV (reference sequence). The CDR3 reads CASRKRGAGELFF. The DNA for the CDR3 is TGTGCCAGCAGAAAACGGGGAGCCGGGGAGCTGTTTTTT.

The chain uses TRBV7-2 and TRBJ1-2; D is possibly TRBD1 (5 bases). The germline V gene encodes CDR1 SGHTA and CDR2 FQGNSA. Between the trimmed V and J ends, which lost 10 bases and 5 bases, there was a span of 11 bases. The CDR3 covers 11 residues. CDR3 amino acids: CANGAAYGYTF. The CDR3 DNA reads as TGTGCCAACGGGGCGGCATATGGCTACACCTTC.

This rearrangement joins TRBV6-1 to TRBJ2-5; D is unresolved. CDR1 and CDR2 from the germline V gene are MNHNS and SASEGT. This CDR3 is built from 13 residues. Trimming took off 7 bases at V and 0 bases at J, with 9 bases between the two ends. The CDR3 sequence: CASNDANQETQYF. Here the CDR3 DNA reads TGTGCCAGCAACGACGCTAACCAAGAGACCCAGTACTTC.

This clonotype was counted ten times or more. The chain is built from TRBV20-1 and TRBJ1-2; 7 nucleotides line up with TRBD1. CDR3 length equals 15 residues. Trimming took 1 base from V and 2 from J; bases not matched to a gene: 7. In germline, CDR1 is DFQATT, CDR2 SNEGSKA (reference sequence). The CDR3 region is CSARGTGTVNYGYTF. The CDR3 coding sequence is TGCAGTGCTAGAGGAACCGGGACAGTAAACTATGGCTACACCTTC.

This clonotype has a count of ten or more. The J gene is TRBJ2-5, the V gene TRBV5-1; no clear D. The CDR3 length is 15 residues. With 1 base removed from V and 4 bases from J, the gap between germline ends came to 14 bases. The germline V gene has CDR1 SGHRS and CDR2 YFSETQ. DNA for the CDR3: TGCGCCAGCAGCTTGTCGGCGGTGGGTCGAGAGACCCAGTACTTC. Protein sequence: CASSLSAVGRETQYF.

This clonotype was detected many times. This chain's CDR3 is CSARDSGGLQETQYF. The CDR3 bases are TGCAGTGCTAGAGATAGCGGGGGCCTCCAAGAGACCCAGTACTTC. J is TRBJ2-5 and V is TRBV20-1; TRBD2 aligns across 9 bases. Germline lookup yields CDR1 DFQATT and CDR2 SNEGSKA (reference sequence). V dropped 0 bases and J dropped 1; count of bases not matched to a gene: 3. CDR3 size: 15 residues.

This clonotype was observed many times. CDR3 DNA sequence: TGTGCCAGCTCCCCTTCGACAGGTGGCTACACCTTC. It specifies CASSPSTGGYTF. The rearrangement joins TRBV18 to TRBJ1-2; tentative D call: TRBD1 (6 bases). The CDR3 runs to 12 residues. V was shortened by 6 bases and J by 7 bases, with 12 bases between the two germline ends. The germline CDR1 and CDR2 sequences are KGHSH and LQKENI.

This chain uses TRBV7-9 with TRBJ2-7; perhaps D is TRBD1 or TRBD2 (5 bases each). Trimming shortened V by 5 bases and J by 7 bases, and 15 bases separated the two germline ends. Germline CDR1 is SEHNR and CDR2 is FQNEAQ (reference sequence). The CDR3 length is 13 residues. CDR3 nucleotide sequence: TGTGCCAGCAGCCCCCGCGGGTCAGGGGAGCAGTACTTC. Amino acids: CASSPRGSGEQYF.

Many counts were recorded for this clonotype. The J gene is TRBJ2-5, the V gene TRBV7-2; D remains unclear. In germline, CDR1 is SGHTA, CDR2 FQGNSA. V was shortened by 6 bases and J by 6 bases, with 20 bases between the two germline ends. CDR3 length equals 15 residues. CDR3 residues: CASRITSMQAKTQYF. CDR3 in DNA: TGTGCCAGCAGGATAACCTCGATGCAGGCGAAGACCCAGTACTTC.

This clonotype was counted at least ten times. The chain employs TRBV29-1 and TRBJ2-7; D remains ambiguous. The V end lost 4 bases, the J end lost 0 bases, and 7 bases lay between the germline ends. The CDR3 spans 12 residues. The germline V gene has CDR1 SQVTM and CDR2 ANQGSEA. Here the CDR3 reads CSVVGSSYEQYF. DNA of the CDR3: TGCAGCGTTGTGGGCAGCTCCTACGAGCAGTACTTC.

This clonotype was observed many times. The rearrangement uses TRBV27 and TRBJ2-7; a possible D gene is TRBD2 (6 bases). Germline loops: CDR1 MNHEY, CDR2 SMNVEV (reference sequence). The CDR3 runs 11 residues. V was clipped by 11 bases and J by 3 bases, with 11 bases between them. DNA of the CDR3: TGTGCCGCGGGGCGGGACTACGAGCAGTACTTC. It codes for CAAGRDYEQYF.